These 25 T cell receptor beta chains share one sample of origin, sequenced in a study of blood T cell repertoires in COVID-19. Libraries were prepared by immunoSEQ multiplex PCR; TCRdb keeps only in-frame clonotypes and omits some of them. This table holds roughly 88,000 clones, roughly 80% found once. The specimen was peripheral blood. The receptors here all came from a woman older than 75 with active or convalescent COVID-19.

The count of this clone is one. The genes are TRBV7-9 and TRBJ2-3; the D gene is possibly TRBD1 (6 bases). Germline loops: CDR1 SEHNR, CDR2 FQNEAQ (reference sequence). The CDR3 sequence is 13 residues long. V was trimmed by 3 bases and J by 6 bases, leaving 10 bases between them. The chain's CDR3 is CASSFAGADTQYF. In DNA, the CDR3 is TGTGCCAGCAGCTTTGCAGGGGCGGATACGCAGTATTTT.

This clone occurred a few times. This sequence joins TRBV21-1 and TRBJ1-5; the listed D gene, TRBD1, was not tested against the DNA. TRBV21-1 is assigned pseudogene status. The CDR3 consists of 15 residues. CDR3 DNA sequence: TGTGCCAGCAGCGACCGGGACAGGGGGAATCAGCCCCAGCATTTT. This translates into CASSDRDRGNQPQHF.

This clone has only a few counts. This chain joins TRBV5-1 and TRBJ2-7; D not resolved. V was trimmed by 7 bases and J by 0 bases, leaving 17 bases between them. Germline CDR1 is SGHRS and CDR2 is YFSETQ. The CDR3 has 15 amino acids. The CDR3: CASAVLSESSYEQYF. CDR3 nucleotides: TGCGCCAGCGCGGTCCTGAGCGAGAGCTCCTACGAGCAGTACTTC.

This clone was observed once. The chain recombines TRBV5-1 with TRBJ2-7; maybe TRBD2 (7 bases). Trimming cost V 9 bases and J 4 bases, with 20 bases left between them. The CDR3 has 14 amino acids. The V gene's germline CDR1 is SGHRS and CDR2 YFSETQ. CDR3 nucleotide sequence: TGCGCCATTCGGGTGGGGAGGGGGAGTTACGAGCAGTACTTC. It is translated as CAIRVGRGSYEQYF.

The chain couples TRBV18 to TRBJ1-4, with D possibly TRBD1 on 5 matching bases. The CDR3 is 17 amino acids. The germline V gene has CDR1 KGHSH and CDR2 LQKENI. The V end lost 3 bases, the J end lost 2 bases, and 16 bases lay between the germline ends. The CDR3 nucleotides are TGTGCCAGCTCACCTTCGGTAACAGGTCACACTAATGAAAAACTGTTTTTT. It codes for CASSPSVTGHTNEKLFF.

This clone has just a few counts. V and J are TRBV7-9 and TRBJ1-2; 7 nucleotides align to TRBD1. After removal of 2 bases from V and 0 bases from J, the junction contained 6 bases not matched to a gene. CDR3 size: 16 residues. Germline V gene lookup returns CDR1 SEHNR and CDR2 FQNEAQ (reference sequence). This CDR3 is CASSLHRGLANYGYTF. CDR3 nucleotides: TGTGCCAGCAGCTTACACAGGGGATTAGCTAACTATGGCTACACCTTC.

The V call is TRBV5-6, the J call TRBJ1-5; TRBD1 is a possible D gene (6 bases). The CDR3 is made up of 14 amino acids. CDR1 SGHDT and CDR2 YYEEEE come from the germline V gene. The V end was cut by 7 bases, the J end by 2 bases, with 13 bases between. The CDR3 loop is CASGKQGGNQPQHF. The CDR3 bases are TGTGCCAGCGGAAAACAGGGTGGCAATCAGCCCCAGCATTTT.

V gene TRBV18 combines with J gene TRBJ2-5; no firm D call. Trimming pared 5 bases from V and 0 bases from J, leaving 4 bases between. CDR1 is KGHSH, CDR2 LQKENI, per germline. The CDR3 contains 12 residues. CDR3 coding DNA: TGTGCCAGCTCAGCAGACCAAGAGACCCAGTACTTC. Translating gives CASSADQETQYF.

The J gene is TRBJ1-5, the V gene TRBV6-2 or TRBV6-3; 10 bases fit TRBD1. The length of the CDR3 is 18 residues. Germline assignment: CDR1 MNHEY and CDR2 SVGEGT. The junction had 21 bases not matched to a gene; V was cut back by 5 bases and J by 11 bases. CDR3 amino acids: CASSRTHPRTGGVRSQHF. CDR3 nucleotide sequence: TGTGCCAGCAGTCGCACACACCCGAGGACAGGGGGGGTTCGGTCCCAGCATTTT.

This chain joins TRBV4-3 and TRBJ1-2, with TRBD1 matching over 8 bases. The CDR3 is 15 residues long. Germline assignment: CDR1 LGHNA and CDR2 YSLEER. With V trimmed by 0 bases and J by 6 bases, 6 bases remained unmatched. CDR3 coding DNA: TGCGCCAGCAGCCAAGATCCCAGGGGGCAGGATGGCTACACCTTC. Its translation is CASSQDPRGQDGYTF.

This clone was recorded a few times. The chain joins TRBV29-1 to TRBJ2-3; D remains unclear. V gave up 4 bases and J gave up 2 bases, with 10 bases separating them. Germline-derived CDR1 and CDR2 are SQVTM and ANQGSEA. The CDR3 contains 13 residues. In nucleotides, the CDR3 is TGCAGCGTTGTTGTTACTGACACAGATACGCAGTATTTT. As protein: CSVVVTDTDTQYF.

The V gene is TRBV27, the J gene TRBJ1-1; 8 bases match TRBD1. V was clipped by 5 bases and J by 7 bases; unmatched bases: 6. The CDR3 sequence is 13 residues long. Per germline, CDR1 MNHEY and CDR2 SMNVEV (reference sequence). CDR3 sequence: CASSRQGLSEAFF. CDR3 coding DNA: TGTGCCAGCAGTCGACAGGGGTTGAGTGAAGCTTTCTTT.

This chain uses TRBV6-5 with TRBJ1-1; 8 bases are a match to TRBD1. V lost 6 bases, J lost 1 base, and 7 bases stayed unmatched. CDR3 length: 15 residues. Germline V CDR1 and CDR2: MNHEY, SVGAGI. The CDR3 is CASRTGQGRNTEAFF. The CDR3 DNA reads as TGTGCCAGCAGGACTGGACAGGGTCGGAACACTGAAGCTTTCTTT.

This sequence joins TRBV9 and TRBJ2-1; weak D call: TRBD2 (6 bases). The ends were cut back, 0 bases at V and 9 bases at J, with 19 bases in the middle. This CDR3 comprises 16 residues. Germline-derived CDR1 and CDR2 are SGDLS and YYNGEE. CDR3: CASSVGVAETRSEQFF. CDR3 DNA sequence: TGTGCCAGCAGCGTAGGCGTAGCGGAGACGAGGAGTGAGCAGTTCTTC. Supplemented by reference TRBV9 and TRBJ2-1, the full variable domain reads DSGVTQTPKHLITATGQRVTLRCSPRSGDLSVYWYQQSLDQGLQFLIQYYNGEERAKGNILERFSAQQFPDLHSELNLSSLELGDSALYFCASSVGVAETRSEQFFGPGTRLTVL.

In its sample, this clone was seen a few times. V gene TRBV5-1 combines with J gene TRBJ2-1; D is unclear. The CDR3 runs to 14 residues. The germline V gene encodes CDR1 SGHRS and CDR2 YFSETQ. Trimming left V 0 bases short and J 10 bases short, with 14 bases between. In DNA form, the CDR3 reads TGCGCCAGCAGCTTGGCCTTGGCAGGTGAGGAGCAGTTCTTC. Translating gives CASSLALAGEEQFF.

A word on this clone: The junction does not match germline at one end; this may be a read error. The chain links TRBV11-1 to TRBJ2-1; 14 nucleotides agree with TRBD2. Germline V gene lookup returns CDR1 SGHAT and CDR2 FQDESV (reference sequence). This CDR3 spans 14 amino acids. The CDR3 DNA sequence: TGTGCCAGCAGGCCCGGGACTAGCGGGGGCCTGGAGGTCTTC. The encoded protein is CASRPGTSGGLEVF.

This clone appeared a single time. The CDR3 spells CASSGDRAYNEQFF. The DNA for the CDR3 is TGCGCCAGCAGTGGGGACAGGGCCTACAATGAGCAGTTCTTC. V is TRBV10-2 and J is TRBJ2-1, with TRBD1 matching over 9 bases. There are 14 residues in the CDR3. CDR1 and CDR2 (germline): WSHSY, SAAADI. The V and J ends lost 4 bases and 2 bases, in that order; junction bases with no gene match: 0.

The gene calls are TRBV29-1 and TRBJ2-5; 7 nucleotides line up with TRBD1. This CDR3 has 14 amino acids. Looked up from germline, CDR1 is SQVTM and CDR2 is ANQGSEA. The V gene end was trimmed by 7 bases and the J gene end by 4 bases; junction bases not matched to a gene: 12. CDR3: CSASGRGGRETQYF. The DNA of the CDR3 is TGCAGCGCCTCCGGGCGAGGGGGCCGAGAGACCCAGTACTTC.

The chain uses TRBV28 and TRBJ1-3, with D hard to call. V was cut by 6 bases and J by 5 bases, with 5 bases left in between. Per the germline V gene, CDR1 is MDHEN and CDR2 is SYDVKM. This CDR3 is 11 amino acids long. DNA for the CDR3: TGTGCCAGCAGCCAAAGAAACACCATATATTTT. Residues: CASSQRNTIYF.

This clone was counted between two and nine times. The genes are TRBV19 and TRBJ2-2; maybe TRBD2 (5 bases). The V gene lost 4 bases and the J gene lost 4 bases, with 13 bases spanning the gap. Germline CDR1 reads LNHDA; CDR2 reads SQIVND (reference sequence). This CDR3 contains 15 residues. CDR3 region: CASSRGEPGTGELFF. In DNA form, the CDR3 reads TGTGCCAGTAGTAGGGGAGAACCGGGCACCGGGGAGCTGTTTTTT. The full variable domain, with the rest looked up from reference TRBV19 and TRBJ2-2, is DGGITQSPKYLFRKEGQNVTLSCEQNLNHDAMYWYRQDPGQGLRLIYYSQIVNDFQKGDIAEGYSVSREKKESFPLTVTSAQKNPTAFYLCASSRGEPGTGELFFGEGSRLTVL.

The chain links TRBV3-1 (or the pseudogene TRBV3-2) to TRBJ1-3; D is perhaps TRBD1 (6 bases). The V and J ends lost 5 bases and 4 bases respectively, with 18 bases between them. The CDR3 length is 16 residues. Germline V gene sequence: CDR1 LGHDT, CDR2 YNNKEL (reference sequence). The CDR3 DNA sequence: TGTGCCAGCAGCTACGTATTCAGGGGCGACGGAAACACCATATATTTT. It encodes CASSYVFRGDGNTIYF.

The V gene is TRBV7-2, the J gene TRBJ2-2; maybe TRBD2 (6 bases). This CDR3 has 16 residues. Germline lookup yields CDR1 SGHTA and CDR2 FQGNSA. V gave up 3 bases and J gave up 5 bases, with 16 bases separating them. In DNA form, the CDR3 reads TGTGCCAGCAGCTTTTCGAGCGGAGGAGGGACCGGGGAGCTGTTTTTT. This sequence encodes CASSFSSGGGTGELFF.

This sequence joins TRBV4-2 and TRBJ2-1, with 7 nucleotides matching TRBD2. Unmatched junction bases numbered 15, after V lost 4 bases and J lost 3 bases. The CDR3 length is 18 residues. Germline CDR1 and CDR2: LGHNA and YNFKEQ. The CDR3 bases are TGTGCCAGCAGCCCAACCGGGACGCCGGGACTACTCTACAATGAGCAGTTCTTC. Protein: CASSPTGTPGLLYNEQFF.

In this sample, this clone turned up a few times. V usage is TRBV19 and J usage is TRBJ1-2; D is possibly TRBD1 (5 bases). The CDR3 is made up of 14 amino acids. Germline CDR1 and CDR2: LNHDA and SQIVND (reference sequence). Trimming removed 4 bases from V and 5 bases from J, with 14 bases in between. This CDR3 is CASSKTAKGYGYTF. CDR3 sequence (DNA): TGTGCCAGTAGTAAGACAGCTAAGGGATATGGCTACACCTTC.

The chain has TRBV11-3 and TRBJ2-1, with TRBD2 matching over 11 bases. Trimming at V came to 4 bases and at J to 3 bases, leaving 8 bases not matched to a gene. CDR3 length: 17 residues. The germline V gene encodes CDR1 SGHNT and CDR2 YENEEA. In DNA, the CDR3 is TGTGCCAGCAGCTCGCGACTAGCGGGGTCAAACTACAATGAGCAGTTCTTC. Translation gives CASSSRLAGSNYNEQFF. Looking up the rest from reference TRBV11-3 and TRBJ2-1 gives the full variable domain: EAGVVQSPRYKIIEKKQPVAFWCNPISGHNTLYWYLQNLGQGPELLIRYENEEAVDDSQLPKDRFSAERLKGVDSTLKIQPAELGDSAVYLCASSSRLAGSNYNEQFFGPGTRLTVL.